These 20 T cell receptor beta chains originate from one sample sequenced in a study. TCRdb reprocessed the 5' RACE reads with MiXCR, giving one entry per CDR3 protein. The sample contains about 57,000 distinct CDR3 sequences, 28% of which appear only once. Sequencing was carried out using tumor-infiltrating memory CD4+ T cells sorted from the breast tumor. Sample subset: memory CD4+ T cells, CD4+CD45RO+CD25-. The source of these receptors is a female donor with breast cancer.

V and J are TRBV20-1 and TRBJ2-5, with D possibly being TRBD2 (5 bases). Looked up from germline, CDR1 is DFQATT and CDR2 is SNEGSKA (reference sequence). The V and J ends lost 3 bases and 4 bases respectively, with 15 bases between them. This CDR3 region has 14 residues. The CDR3 nucleotides read TGCAGTGCTAGCTCTCTGGTAGCGAGAGAGACCCAGTACTTC. As protein: CSASSLVARETQYF.

The chain recombines TRBV5-1 with TRBJ2-7, with D perhaps TRBD1 (5 bases). The CDR3 has 14 residues. The ends were cut back, 4 bases at V and 6 bases at J, with 17 bases in the middle. Germline V gives CDR1 SGHRS, CDR2 YFSETQ. The CDR3 DNA sequence: TGCGCCAGCAGCAAGACGGCAGGGTTGAGCGAGCAGTACTTC. Protein sequence: CASSKTAGLSEQYF.

The chain combines TRBV7-3 with TRBJ2-1; TRBD1 or TRBD2 may be the D gene (7 bases each). Germline V gives CDR1 SGHTA, CDR2 FQGTGA. This CDR3 comprises 16 residues. Trimming removed 8 bases at V and 6 bases at J, with 23 bases between. The CDR3 is CASAHPGGGRPNEQFF. CDR3 DNA: TGTGCCAGCGCCCACCCAGGGGGGGGCCGTCCCAATGAGCAGTTCTTC.

This clonotype was seen more than once but under ten times. The rearrangement links TRBV5-1 to TRBJ1-2, with D unresolved. The V and J ends lost 2 bases and 2 bases respectively, with 13 bases between them. The CDR3 sequence is 15 residues long. CDR1 and CDR2 from the germline V gene are SGHRS and YFSETQ. CDR3 in amino acids: CASSLSGNTNYGYTF. The CDR3 nucleotides read TGCGCCAGCAGCTTATCTGGGAACACCAACTATGGCTACACCTTC.

The chain combines TRBV5-1 with TRBJ2-7; D is possibly TRBD1 (7 bases). The CDR3 covers 17 residues. Germline V CDR1 and CDR2: SGHRS, YFSETQ. Trimming cost V 0 bases and J 5 bases, with 21 bases left between them. Here the CDR3 DNA reads TGCGCCAGCAGCTTGGCTCTAACAGGGGACGGAGGGGACGAGCAGTACTTC. This codes for CASSLALTGDGGDEQYF.

This clonotype was detected a few times. The chain carries TRBV9 and TRBJ1-1, with D perhaps TRBD1 (5 bases). This CDR3 spans 14 amino acids. V was cut by 3 bases and J by 4 bases, with 13 bases left in between. Germline V gives CDR1 SGDLS, CDR2 YYNGEE. CDR3 bases: TGTGCCAGCAGCGCGGGACTGACTCCCACTGAAGCTTTCTTT. Translated: CASSAGLTPTEAFF.

The gene calls are TRBV5-1 and TRBJ2-3; D unresolved. CDR1 is SGHRS, CDR2 YFSETQ, per germline. V shed 0 bases and J shed 1 base, with 9 bases lying between them. The CDR3 consists of 15 residues. This CDR3 is CASSLGSGGTDTQYF. DNA for the CDR3: TGCGCCAGCAGCTTGGGGTCTGGAGGCACAGATACGCAGTATTTT. Combining the CDR3 with reference TRBV5-1 and TRBJ2-3 gives the whole variable domain KAGVTQTPRYLIKTRGQQVTLSCSPISGHRSVSWYQQTPGQGLQFLFEYFSETQRNKGNFPGRFSGRQFSNSRSEMNVSTLELGDSALYLCASSLGSGGTDTQYFGPGTRLTVL.

As regards this clonotype: A junction end diverges from the germline sequence, so it may reflect a read error. Here the CDR3 DNA reads TGTACCAGCAGCCCCCTAGGAGGGAGAATTACTGGGGAACTGTTTTTT. Protein: CTSSPLGGRITGELFF. This chain connects TRBV6-5 to TRBJ1-4; D uncertain. Germline loops: CDR1 MNHEY, CDR2 SVGAGI. The CDR3 has 16 residues.

The table lists this clonotype with a few counts. One end of the junction varies from germline; a read error may be responsible. The V gene is TRBV7-3, the J gene TRBJ2-7; possibly TRBD2 for D (5 bases). This CDR3 region has 13 residues. Germline CDR1 is SGHTA and CDR2 is FQGTGA. CDR3 residues: CASSLGSSYERYF. The CDR3 coding sequence is TGTGCCAGCAGCTTAGGGAGCTCCTACGAGCGGTACTTC.

By its share, this clonotype is medium-sized. V gene TRBV7-3 combines with J gene TRBJ1-1, with D maybe TRBD1 (6 bases). The CDR3 contains 14 residues. Per the germline V gene, CDR1 is SGHTA and CDR2 is FQGTGA. Between the trimmed V and J ends, which lost 5 bases and 1 base, there was a span of 11 bases. CDR3 sequence reads: CASSPGHQNTEAFF. The CDR3 bases are TGTGCCAGCAGCCCGGGACACCAGAACACTGAAGCTTTCTTT.

This clonotype was observed a handful of times. The chain combines TRBV7-3 with TRBJ2-7, with no clear D. Germline-derived CDR1 and CDR2 are SGHTA and FQGTGA. Trimming removed 2 bases from V and 2 bases from J, with 13 bases in between. The CDR3 has 15 amino acids. The CDR3 sequence: CASSLGPLGTYEQYF. As DNA, the CDR3 is TGTGCCAGCAGCTTAGGCCCGCTCGGAACCTACGAGCAGTACTTC.

About this clonotype: In this CDR3 the conserved last residue, phenylalanine or tryptophan, is missing, so a read error is likely. This chain links TRBV6-6 with TRBJ1-5; 7 positions agree with TRBD1. J was trimmed by 2 bases and V by 5 bases; bases with no gene match: 0. Looked up from germline, CDR1 is MNHNY and CDR2 is SVGAGI (reference sequence). This CDR3 has 13 amino acids. DNA of the CDR3: TGTGCCAGCAGTGACAGGGGCAATCAGCCCCAGCATTTA. It yields the protein CASSDRGNQPQHL.

This clonotype has a handful of counts. The chain employs TRBV7-2 and TRBJ2-2; tentative D call: TRBD2 (6 bases). CDR1 and CDR2 from the germline V gene are SGHTA and FQGNSA. The CDR3 has 13 residues. Trimming took off 6 bases at V and 6 bases at J, with 11 bases between the two ends. DNA of the CDR3: TGTGCCAGCAGACGAAGCGGGTCCGGGGAGCTGTTTTTT. Translated: CASRRSGSGELFF.

In its sample, this clonotype was seen a few times. In nucleotides, the CDR3 is TGCGCCAGCAGCCCGGGACAGAGAAATACTGAAGCTTTCTTT. As protein: CASSPGQRNTEAFF. The J gene is TRBJ1-1, the V gene TRBV5-1, with 7 bases aligning to TRBD1. Germline-derived CDR1 and CDR2 are SGHRS and YFSETQ. V gave up 4 bases and J gave up 5 bases; unmatched junction bases: 8. This CDR3 contains 14 residues.

The sample holds one count of this clonotype. This may be a read error: a much more frequent sequence differs by one nucleotide. The chain uses TRBV20-1 and TRBJ2-7, with 7 bases that match TRBD1. Germline V gene data show CDR1 as DFQATT and CDR2 as SNEGSKA (reference sequence). CDR3 length: 14 residues. The CDR3 protein is CSAREGQFAYEHYF. In DNA, the CDR3 is TGCAGTGCTAGAGAGGGACAGTTTGCCTACGAGCATTACTTC.

The rearrangement uses TRBV6-5 and TRBJ1-2; weak D call: TRBD1 (5 bases). Trimming took off 7 bases at V and 4 bases at J, with 13 bases between the two ends. CDR1 is MNHEY and CDR2 is SVGAGI in the germline V gene. This CDR3 is built from 13 residues. This CDR3 reads CASKDRGGYGYTF. CDR3 DNA sequence: TGTGCCAGCAAGGACCGCGGGGGCTATGGCTACACCTTC.

This clonotype was seen a few times. V is TRBV12-3 or TRBV12-4 and J is TRBJ1-5, with 10 bases lining up with TRBD1. J lost 5 bases, V lost 4 bases, and 8 bases had no gene match. The CDR3 is 16 residues long. The CDR3 DNA sequence: TGTGCCAGCAGTTGGCGGCATGGGACAGGGGATCAGCCCCAGCATTTT. This gives the protein CASSWRHGTGDQPQHF.

This chain uses TRBV4-2 with TRBJ2-3; either TRBD1 or TRBD2 may fit D (5 bases each). Germline V gene sequence: CDR1 LGHNA, CDR2 YNFKEQ. The CDR3 is made up of 14 amino acids. Trimming took off 4 bases at V and 4 bases at J, with 12 bases between the two ends. This chain's CDR3 is CASSPRDPADTQYF. DNA for the CDR3: TGTGCCAGCAGCCCCCGGGACCCCGCAGATACGCAGTATTTT.

This chain links TRBV5-1 with TRBJ2-7; either TRBD1 or TRBD2 may supply D (5 bases each). The CDR3 totals 13 residues. In germline, CDR1 is SGHRS, CDR2 YFSETQ. Trimming took off 2 bases at V and 5 bases at J, with 11 bases between the two ends. The CDR3 DNA reads as TGCGCCAGCAGCTTAGAGGGACGGCACGAGCAGTACTTC. Translating gives CASSLEGRHEQYF. The full variable domain, rest sourced from reference TRBV5-1 and TRBJ2-7, is KAGVTQTPRYLIKTRGQQVTLSCSPISGHRSVSWYQQTPGQGLQFLFEYFSETQRNKGNFPGRFSGRQFSNSRSEMNVSTLELGDSALYLCASSLEGRHEQYFGPGTRLTVT.

This clonotype was seen a handful of times. The chain combines TRBV5-1 with TRBJ1-5, with 12 bases fitting TRBD1. Germline CDR1 reads SGHRS; CDR2 reads YFSETQ. The CDR3 has 16 residues. Trimming at V came to 0 bases and at J to 8 bases, leaving 6 bases not matched to a gene. CDR3 DNA sequence: TGCGCCAGCAGCTTGGGGGACAGGGGGCGCGGGGAGCCCCAGCATTTT. This gives the protein CASSLGDRGRGEPQHF.